The next 10 T cell receptor beta chains were all read from a single sample in a study of shared clonotypes between healthy human individuals. The method was immunoSEQ multiplex PCR; TCRdb's version includes in-frame clones alone and lacks a portion of them. The sample consists of approximately 1.1 million clones, 70% to 80% of them appearing once. Sequenced: memory CD4+ T cells from PBMCs. The subset is: CD45RA-negative fraction. Source of these receptors: a man in his late teens or twenties in good health. Some clones in this sample may be carry-over from other donors' samples.

The rearrangement joins TRBV21-1 to TRBJ1-5. TRBV21-1 is tagged as a pseudogene. This CDR3 has 19 residues. The CDR3 region is CASSKALVGGREIGQPQHF. The CDR3 DNA sequence: TGTGCCAGCAGCAAAGCGCTTGTGGGGGGCAGGGAAATCGGTCAGCCCCAGCATTTT.

The chain links TRBV5-5 to TRBJ1-1; 7 nucleotides line up with TRBD1. The CDR3 contains 14 residues. J was trimmed by 4 bases and V by 2 bases; bases with no gene match: 5. Germline V lookup: CDR1 SGHKS, CDR2 YYEKEE (reference sequence). CDR3 protein: CASSFETGRTEAFF. The CDR3 coding sequence is TGTGCCAGCAGCTTCGAGACAGGGCGCACTGAAGCTTTCTTT.

The chain has TRBV28 and TRBJ1-5; tentatively, D is TRBD1 (5 bases). Germline lookup yields CDR1 MDHEN and CDR2 SYDVKM. V was pared by 0 bases and J by 0 bases, with 9 bases between. The CDR3 totals 16 residues. The CDR3 sequence is CASSLWRGDSNQPQHF. CDR3 bases: TGTGCCAGCAGTTTATGGCGAGGGGATAGCAATCAGCCCCAGCATTTT.

As regards this clone: Other nucleotide sequences from this sample produce the same CDR3. The V gene is TRBV28, the J gene TRBJ2-1; D is possibly TRBD2 (6 bases). Germline V lookup: CDR1 MDHEN, CDR2 SYDVKM. Trimming removed 3 bases from V and 4 bases from J, with 7 bases in between. The CDR3 loop spans 13 amino acids. The CDR3 bases are TGTGCCAGCAGTTTGGGAGGATACAATGAGCAGTTCTTC. This gives the protein CASSLGGYNEQFF.

This rearrangement joins TRBV7-9 to TRBJ1-3, with 11 bases fitting TRBD1. V dropped 11 bases and J dropped 4; count of bases not matched to a gene: 10. The CDR3 contains 15 residues. The germline CDR1 and CDR2 sequences are SEHNR and FQNEAQ (reference sequence). CDR3 bases: TGTGCCGACAGCGGGGACAGGGGGTACGGAAACACCATATATTTT. Translation gives CADSGDRGYGNTIYF.

The rearrangement links TRBV15 to TRBJ1-4; the D gene is possibly TRBD1 (5 bases). V lost 5 bases to trimming and J lost 7 bases, with 17 bases between them. Germline lookup yields CDR1 LNHNV and CDR2 YYDKDF (reference sequence). The CDR3 totals 15 residues. DNA for the CDR3: TGTGCCACCAGCGGGGGTAGGCAGGGAGGTGAAAAACTGTTTTTT. Its translation is CATSGGRQGGEKLFF.

In regard to this clone: The sample carries other DNA sequences with the same CDR3. The V gene is TRBV7-2, the J gene TRBJ2-5; D is unresolved. The V end lost 0 bases, the J end lost 3 bases, and 5 bases lay between the germline ends. The CDR3 spans 13 residues. Germline V gene sequence: CDR1 SGHTA, CDR2 FQGNSA. CDR3 loop: CASSLAREETQYF. The CDR3 coding sequence is TGTGCCAGCAGCTTAGCCCGGGAAGAGACCCAGTACTTC.

The V call is TRBV28, the J call TRBJ2-5; D unclear. The J call may be mistaken, given a closer DNA end match to TRBJ2-7. CDR1 and CDR2 (germline): MDHEN, SYDVKM. This CDR3 is built from 12 residues. The CDR3 coding sequence is TGTGCCAGCAGTTTAAGGGACTACGAGCAGTACTTC. It encodes CASSLRDYEQYF.

CDR3 amino acids: CASSSAAGWLGGNQPQHF. The CDR3 nucleotides are TGTGCCAGCAGTTCAGCGGCCGGGTGGTTAGGGGGGAATCAGCCCCAGCATTTT. The genes are TRBV28 and TRBJ1-5, with D possibly being TRBD1 (6 bases). V lost 4 bases and J lost 4, with 23 bases in between. Germline V gives CDR1 MDHEN, CDR2 SYDVKM. This CDR3 is built from 18 residues.

The sample holds a few counts of this clone. The chain is built from TRBV19 and TRBJ2-7; 8 nucleotides agree with TRBD1. The V gene end was trimmed by 4 bases and the J gene end by 8 bases; junction bases not matched to a gene: 4. Looked up from germline, CDR1 is LNHDA and CDR2 is SQIVND (reference sequence). CDR3 length: 12 residues. The CDR3 region is CASSTRTGKQYF. The CDR3 nucleotides read TGTGCCAGTAGTACCCGGACAGGGAAGCAGTACTTC.